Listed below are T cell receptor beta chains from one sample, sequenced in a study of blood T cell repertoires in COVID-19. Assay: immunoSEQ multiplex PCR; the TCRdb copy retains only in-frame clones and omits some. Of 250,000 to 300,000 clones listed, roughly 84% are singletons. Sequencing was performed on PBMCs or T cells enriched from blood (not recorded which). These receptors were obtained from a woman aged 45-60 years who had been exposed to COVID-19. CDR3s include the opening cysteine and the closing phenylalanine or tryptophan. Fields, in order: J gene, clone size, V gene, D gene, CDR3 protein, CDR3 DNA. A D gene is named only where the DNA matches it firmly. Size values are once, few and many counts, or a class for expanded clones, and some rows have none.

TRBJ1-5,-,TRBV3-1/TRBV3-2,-,CASTPRRGRESNQPQHF,TGTGCCAGCACCCCTCGGCGGGGCAGGGAAAGCAATCAGCCCCAGCATTTT
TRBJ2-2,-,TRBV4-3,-,CASSHGRQTERELFF,TGCGCCAGCAGCCACGGCAGACAGACCGAGCGGGAGCTGTTTTTT
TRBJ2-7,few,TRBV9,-,CASSVGSGSSYEQYF,TGTGCCAGCAGCGTAGGTTCGGGGAGCTCCTACGAGCAGTACTTC
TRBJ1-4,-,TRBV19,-,CASSRGSGTMDEKLFF,TGTGCCAGTAGTAGGGGATCCGGGACTATGGATGAAAAACTGTTTTTT
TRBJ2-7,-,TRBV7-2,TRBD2,CASSLGGGGYEQYF,TGTGCCAGCAGCTTAGGCGGGGGGGGCTACGAGCAGTACTTC
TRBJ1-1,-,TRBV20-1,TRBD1,CSASGRTGLGTEAFF,TGCAGTGCTAGTGGTAGGACAGGCCTAGGCACTGAAGCTTTCTTT
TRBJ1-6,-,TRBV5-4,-,CASSFSQTNNSPLHF,TGTGCCAGCAGCTTTTCACAGACGAATAATTCACCCCTCCACTTT
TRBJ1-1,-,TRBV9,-,CASSADSLMNTEAFF,TGTGCCAGCAGCGCCGACAGCCTCATGAACACTGAAGCTTTCTTT
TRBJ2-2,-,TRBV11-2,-,CASSSKWPGELFF,TGTGCCAGCAGCTCCAAATGGCCCGGGGAGCTGTTTTTT
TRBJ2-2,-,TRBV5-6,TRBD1,CASSRDRSNTGELFF,TGTGCCAGCAGCAGGGACAGATCGAACACCGGGGAGCTGTTTTTT
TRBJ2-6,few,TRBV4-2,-,CASSQAPGSGANVLTF,TGTGCCAGCAGCCAGGCCCCGGGGTCTGGGGCCAACGTCCTGACTTTC
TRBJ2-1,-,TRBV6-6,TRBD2,CASSPRGVGNEQFF,TGTGCCAGCAGTCCGCGGGGGGTGGGAAATGAGCAGTTCTTC
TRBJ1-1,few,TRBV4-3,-,CASSQDPGGDTEAFF,TGCGCCAGCAGCCAAGATCCGGGGGGGGACACTGAAGCTTTCTTT
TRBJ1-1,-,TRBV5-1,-,CASTQRGEAFF,TGCGCCAGCACCCAGCGGGGGGAGGCTTTCTTT
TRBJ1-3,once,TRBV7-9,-,CASSFTGNTDTIYF,TGTGCCAGCAGCTTCACAGGGAACACGGACACCATATATTTT
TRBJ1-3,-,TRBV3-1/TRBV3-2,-,CASTLGTLWGNTIYF,TGTGCCAGCACCCTCGGGACACTCTGGGGAAACACCATATATTTT
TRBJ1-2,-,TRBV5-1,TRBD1,CASSHAGTDYGYTF,TGCGCCAGCAGCCACGCCGGGACAGACTATGGCTACACCTTC
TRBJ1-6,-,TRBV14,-,CASRESSYNSPLHF,TGTGCCAGCCGAGAGAGCTCCTATAATTCACCCCTCCACTTT
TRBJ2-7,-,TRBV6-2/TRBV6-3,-,CASSHRVVRPYEQYF,TGTGCCAGCAGCCACAGGGTCGTCCGTCCATACGAGCAGTACTTC
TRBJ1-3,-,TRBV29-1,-,CSVTGGIRNTIYF,TGCAGCGTTACTGGAGGGATCCGCAACACCATATATTTT
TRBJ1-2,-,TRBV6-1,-,CASSEGRDYGYTF,TGTGCCAGCAGTGAAGGGAGGGACTATGGCTACACCTTC
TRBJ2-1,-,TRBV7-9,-,CASSVGQNEQFF,TGTGCCAGCAGCGTCGGACAGAATGAGCAGTTCTTC
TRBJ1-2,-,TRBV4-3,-,CASSPQLSAEGYTF,TGCGCCAGCAGCCCACAGCTTTCGGCAGAAGGCTACACCTTC
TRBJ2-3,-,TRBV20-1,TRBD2,CSASQTSGGGDTQYF,TGCAGTGCTAGTCAGACTAGCGGGGGGGGCGATACGCAGTATTTT
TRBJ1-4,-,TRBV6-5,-,CASRGREFGEKLFF,TGTGCCAGCAGGGGCAGGGAATTTGGGGAAAAACTGTTTTTT
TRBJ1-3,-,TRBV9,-,CASSVVETATGNTIYF,TGTGCCAGCAGCGTAGTAGAGACAGCTACTGGAAACACCATATATTTT
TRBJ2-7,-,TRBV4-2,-,CASSQDRGAYEQYF,TGTGCCAGCAGCCAAGACAGGGGCGCCTACGAGCAGTACTTC
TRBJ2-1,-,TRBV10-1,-,CASSVSHSNEQFF,TGCGCCAGCAGTGTGTCTCATAGCAATGAGCAGTTCTTC
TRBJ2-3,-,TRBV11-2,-,CASSLTRHPPTQYF,TGTGCCAGCAGCCTAACGAGGCATCCCCCTACGCAGTATTTT